Shown below are 14 T cell receptor beta chains from a single sample sequenced in a study of blood T cell repertoires in COVID-19 (dated by TCRdb to between 2020 and 2021). The method was the immunoSEQ multiplex PCR assay. TCRdb obtained this table from immuneACCESS and retained in-frame rearrangements with V and J assigned. These tables miss some clones; where compared with another copy, unresolved V genes account for less than half of the shortfall, and the remainder is unexplained. This sample comprises about 340,000 clones, around nine tenths of them detected only once. The leading ten clones occupy about 7% of the sample. Sequencing input: peripheral blood. The receptors derive from a woman between 70 and 85 years old with COVID-19, enrolled during active disease.

The table lists this clone with a few counts. V usage is TRBV9 and J usage is TRBJ2-2, with D perhaps matching TRBD1 (6 bases). The CDR3 has 15 amino acids. Looked up from germline, CDR1 is SGDLS and CDR2 is YYNGEE. Trimming took 2 bases from V and 4 from J, leaving 12 bases between them. The CDR3 bases are TGTGCCAGCAGCGTTGACACGACAGGCACCGGGGAGCTGTTTTTT. As protein: CASSVDTTGTGELFF.

This chain joins TRBV29-1 and TRBJ1-2; D possibly corresponds to TRBD1 (6 bases). CDR1 SQVTM and CDR2 ANQGSEA come from the germline V gene. Trimming left V 4 bases short and J 6 bases short, with 12 bases between. This CDR3 contains 12 residues. The CDR3 DNA sequence: TGCAGCGTTGCTAGGGGGGGCCATGGCTACACCTTC. This encodes CSVARGGHGYTF. The whole variable domain, remainder taken from reference TRBV29-1 and TRBJ1-2, is SAVISQKPSRDICQRGTSLTIQCQVDSQVTMMFWYRQQPGQSLTLIATANQGSEATYESGFVIDKFPISRPNLTFSTLTVSNMSPEDSSIYLCSVARGGHGYTFGSGTRLTVV.

The V and J genes are TRBV9 and TRBJ1-1; D unresolved. The CDR3 runs 16 residues. The V gene lost 0 bases and the J gene lost 0 bases, with 12 bases spanning the gap. Germline V lookup: CDR1 SGDLS, CDR2 YYNGEE. The CDR3 DNA follows: TGTGCCAGCAGCGTAGGATCCCTGGGCATGAACACTGAAGCTTTCTTT. Translated, it gives CASSVGSLGMNTEAFF.

This chain links TRBV5-4 with TRBJ2-3, with 8 bases lining up with TRBD1. V gave up 2 bases and J gave up 5 bases; unmatched junction bases: 4. Germline CDR1 is SGHNT and CDR2 is YYREEE (reference sequence). The CDR3 runs to 14 residues. In nucleotides, the CDR3 is TGTGCCAGCAGCTTAACTACAGGGGGAGATACGCAGTATTTT. This translates into CASSLTTGGDTQYF.

V and J are TRBV6-5 and TRBJ2-2; possibly TRBD2 for D (7 bases). CDR1 MNHEY and CDR2 SVGAGI come from the germline V gene. The length of the CDR3 is 15 residues. The V gene lost 8 bases and the J gene lost 7 bases, with 20 bases spanning the gap. The CDR3 is CASGTGGGRNGELFF. The CDR3 DNA follows: TGTGCCAGCGGGACTGGGGGGGGGCGGAACGGGGAGCTGTTTTTT.

The V and J genes are TRBV7-9 and TRBJ1-4, with D hard to call. Germline V CDR1 and CDR2: SEHNR, FQNEAQ (reference sequence). V lost 3 bases to trimming and J lost 8 bases, with 13 bases between them. The CDR3 consists of 14 residues. The CDR3 DNA reads as TGTGCCAGCAGCTTTGCCGGCACCGGGGAAAAACTGTTTTTT. As protein: CASSFAGTGEKLFF.

This rearrangement joins TRBV12-3 or TRBV12-4 to TRBJ2-7; D is perhaps TRBD2 (6 bases). The CDR3 has 11 residues. The V end lost 6 bases, the J end lost 6 bases, and 9 bases lay between the germline ends. The CDR3 loop reads CASSQTSEQYF. The CDR3 nucleotides are TGTGCCAGCAGCCAGACTAGCGAGCAGTACTTC.

The chain links TRBV19 to TRBJ1-1; TRBD1 agrees at 8 bases. Germline trimming cut 3 bases from V and 8 bases from J; bases unmatched to any gene: 8. Germline V gene lookup returns CDR1 LNHDA and CDR2 SQIVND (reference sequence). This CDR3 is 14 amino acids long. CDR3 protein: CASSMAGGNREAFF. The CDR3 DNA sequence: TGTGCCAGTAGTATGGCAGGGGGCAATCGGGAAGCTTTCTTT.

This rearrangement joins TRBV6-5 to TRBJ2-1; D uncertain. Germline V gene data show CDR1 as MNHEY and CDR2 as SVGAGI. The CDR3 contains 12 residues. V lost 5 bases, J lost 12 bases, and 14 bases lay in between. CDR3 sequence reads: CASSPAAPRQFF. The DNA for the CDR3 is TGTGCCAGCAGTCCGGCGGCCCCCCGGCAGTTCTTC.

The rearrangement uses TRBV6-1 and TRBJ1-2; unclear D gene. CDR1 is MNHNS, CDR2 SASEGT, per germline. The ends were cut back, 2 bases at V and 2 bases at J, with 9 bases in the middle. The CDR3 has 14 residues. The CDR3 coding sequence is TGTGCCAGCAGTGAAAGTGGTGCGAACTATGGCTACACCTTC. Translation: CASSESGANYGYTF.

This chain connects TRBV6-1 to TRBJ2-1; a weak D match, TRBD1 (6 bases). From germline, CDR1 is MNHNS and CDR2 SASEGT. The V end lost 2 bases, the J end lost 2 bases, and 10 bases lay between the germline ends. The CDR3 is 15 residues long. This CDR3 reads CASSEQRGTYNEQFF. The CDR3 DNA is TGTGCCAGCAGTGAACAGAGGGGGACCTACAATGAGCAGTTCTTC.

The rearrangement links TRBV12-5 to TRBJ2-1; a weak D match, TRBD1 (7 bases). V dropped 5 bases and J dropped 4 bases, with 15 bases sitting between them. CDR1 LGHNT and CDR2 FRNRAP come from the germline V gene. CDR3 size: 15 residues. CDR3 sequence: CASGTRGEIYNEQFF. CDR3 bases: TGTGCTAGTGGTACCAGGGGGGAGATATACAATGAGCAGTTCTTC. The full variable domain, in which reference TRBV12-5 and TRBJ2-1 provide the parts outside the CDR3, is DARVTQTPRHKVTEMGQEVTMRCQPILGHNTVFWYRQTMMQGLELLAYFRNRAPLDDSGMPKDRFSAEMPDATLATLKIQPSEPRDSAVYFCASGTRGEIYNEQFFGPGTRLTVL.

J is TRBJ1-5 and V is TRBV6-1; D unclear. Trimming removed 2 bases at V and 7 bases at J, with 9 bases between. The CDR3 runs 13 residues. CDR1 is MNHNS and CDR2 is SASEGT in the germline V gene. This CDR3 is CASSERESQPQHF. In DNA form, the CDR3 reads TGTGCCAGCAGTGAAAGGGAGTCCCAGCCCCAGCATTTT.

The genes are TRBV6-5 and TRBJ1-4; D is unresolved. V gave up 3 bases and J gave up 4 bases, with 12 bases separating them. Germline V lookup: CDR1 MNHEY, CDR2 SVGAGI. The CDR3 is 15 residues long. The CDR3 bases are TGTGCCAGCAGTTATTCTAGCGGGTTTAATGAAAAACTGTTTTTT. Encoded protein: CASSYSSGFNEKLFF.